This T cell receptor beta chain was found in a study of tumor-infiltrating lymphocytes in primary liver carcinoma. Study-level background: The tumors ranged from roughly 4 to 10 cm across and fell within stage T1-T3 N0M0.

TCR beta cDNA was made from 400 to 500 ng total RNA with a constant-region primer. Researchers made the TCR beta libraries by running three nested multiplex PCR rounds with slightly modified ARM-PCR. It was with TRBV1-TRBV30 forward primers and a C-beta reverse primer that the first two PCR rounds were run, at about 9 cycles each. TCRdb recomputed calls from the multiplex PCR reads with MiXCR, one row per CDR3 protein. This table has 190,000 or so distinct CDR3 sequences, about two thirds appearing once. The CDR3 sequence is 14 residues long. CDR1 SGHAT and CDR2 FQNNGV come from the germline V gene. A single count supports this clonotype. The germline gene is not matched at one end of the junction; a read error may be the cause. Unsorted whole blood yielded the blood RNA, and germline DNA was also extracted. There were only treatment-naive patients, all with chronic HBV infection. A sample of roughly 4 milliliters of peripheral blood was taken before surgery.

The receptor comes from a woman aged 60-75 years with primary liver carcinoma and hepatitis B virus infection. The sample consisted of peripheral blood. J is TRBJ2-1 and V is TRBV11-2, with 7 bases matching TRBD2. This chain's CDR3 is CASSLTSVRAGQFF. The CDR3, as DNA: TGTGCCAGTAGCTTAACTAGCGTGAGGGCCGGGCAGTTCTTC.